This is a list of T cell receptor beta chains from one sample in a study of blood T cell repertoires in COVID-19. Only in-frame clones appear in the TCRdb table, and some are missing; sequencing was by immunoSEQ multiplex PCR. This sample has approximately 85,000 clones; around 84% occur once, and the top ten carry 22%. The specimen was peripheral blood. Every receptor here comes from a woman older than 75 in a cohort sampled during active or convalescent COVID-19. Both conserved end residues are part of each CDR3. D genes are given only for firm matches. For some rows the clone size is stated as once, few or many, or as a class when expanded; others skip it.

>-|TRBV4-2|-|16|TRBJ2-3
CASSPVGGPDADTQYF
TGTGCCAGCAGCCCCGTCGGAGGGCCCGATGCGGATACGCAGTATTTT
>-|TRBV28|-|14|TRBJ2-3
CASSLEGGTDTQYF
TGTGCCAGCAGTTTAGAAGGGGGAACAGATACGCAGTATTTT
>TRBD1|TRBV2|few|14|TRBJ1-1
CASSFGTGNTEAFF
TGTGCCAGCAGTTTTGGGACAGGGAACACTGAAGCTTTCTTT
>-|TRBV5-6|-|19|TRBJ1-1
CASSWTLTGGKYPNTEAFF
TGTGCCAGCAGCTGGACCTTAACGGGGGGAAAATATCCGAACACTGAAGCTTTCTTT
>TRBD1|TRBV5-1|-|16|TRBJ2-5
CASKGQGSAFVETQYF
TGCGCCAGTAAAGGACAGGGATCCGCATTTGTTGAGACCCAGTACTTC
>-|TRBV3-1/TRBV3-2|-|14|TRBJ1-1
CASSQGQGTNEAFF
TGTGCCAGCAGCCAAGGCCAAGGGACTAATGAAGCTTTCTTT
>-|TRBV2|-|13|TRBJ1-2
CASSEGGNYGYTF
TGTGCCAGCAGTGAGGGCGGGAACTATGGCTACACCTTC
>TRBD1|TRBV5-4|-|16|TRBJ2-2
CASSLRRQGGPGELFF
TGTGCCAGCAGCTTGCGGCGACAGGGTGGACCCGGGGAGCTGTTTTTT
>TRBD1|TRBV28|-|15|TRBJ1-1
CATKGPSRGSTEAFF
TGTGCCACCAAAGGCCCCTCCAGGGGGAGCACTGAAGCTTTCTTT
>-|TRBV5-6|few|16|TRBJ1-3
CASSLRLGYSGNTIYF
TGTGCCAGCAGCCTGCGGTTAGGTTACTCTGGAAACACCATATATTTT
>TRBD2|TRBV7-2|-|15|TRBJ2-1
CASSLGAGGPNEQFF
TGTGCCAGCAGCTTAGGGGCGGGAGGGCCTAATGAGCAGTTCTTC
>TRBD1|TRBV5-5|-|14|TRBJ2-5
CASSLTGSGETQYF
TGTGCCAGCAGCCTGACAGGGAGTGGGGAGACCCAGTACTTC
>-|TRBV6-6|once|17|TRBJ1-2
CASSPRRGSARGYGYTF
TGTGCCAGCAGTCCGCGTCGGGGGTCAGCCAGAGGGTATGGCTACACCTTC
>-|TRBV11-2|-|15|TRBJ2-5
CASSYGRSRQETQYF
TGTGCCAGCAGCTATGGGAGGAGCCGCCAAGAGACCCAGTACTTC
>-|TRBV7-9|few|13|TRBJ1-2
CASGDTSNYGYTF
TGTGCCAGCGGGGACACATCTAACTATGGCTACACCTTC
>TRBD2|TRBV5-6|-|16|TRBJ2-2
CASSTTGLGDTGELFF
TGTGCCAGCAGCACAACGGGACTAGGCGACACCGGGGAGCTGTTTTTT
>-|TRBV30|-|15|TRBJ2-6
CAWAGQYSGANVLTF
TGTGCCTGGGCCGGACAGTACTCTGGGGCCAACGTCCTGACTTTC
>TRBD2|TRBV28|-|16|TRBJ2-1
CASRTSGTQAYNEQFF
TGTGCCAGCAGGACAAGCGGGACCCAGGCATACAATGAGCAGTTCTTC
>-|TRBV9|-|14|TRBJ2-3
CASSVAGRTDTQYF
TGTGCCAGCAGCGTCGCGGGACGCACAGATACGCAGTATTTT
>TRBD2|TRBV29-1|-|19|TRBJ2-1
CSVVPGLAGASHSYNEQFF
TGCAGCGTTGTCCCGGGACTAGCGGGAGCGTCCCACTCCTACAATGAGCAGTTCTTC
>-|TRBV11-2|-|16|TRBJ1-3
CASRPLWRNRGNTIYF
TGTGCCAGCCGGCCACTGTGGCGTAACAGGGGAAACACCATATATTTT
>-|TRBV5-1|once|13|TRBJ2-3
CASSLGQTDTQYF
TGCGCCAGCAGCTTGGGTCAGACAGATACGCAGTATTTT
>-|TRBV18|-|13|TRBJ1-2
CASSPDLNYGYTF
TGTGCCAGCTCACCGGACTTGAACTATGGCTACACCTTC
>-|TRBV2|once|16|TRBJ1-6
CASSGTRQPGNSPLHF
TGTGCCAGCAGCGGAACGCGACAGCCCGGTAATTCACCCCTCCACTTT
>TRBD1|TRBV2|-|17|TRBJ2-2
CASSRTGGAVRIGELFF
TGTGCCAGCAGTCGAACAGGGGGCGCGGTTCGGATCGGGGAGCTGTTTTTT
>-|TRBV28|-|15|TRBJ1-1
CASTRRQGANTEAFF
TGTGCCAGCACCCGCCGGCAGGGCGCGAACACTGAAGCTTTCTTT
>-|TRBV5-4|-|15|TRBJ2-2
CASSLGTTNTGELFF
TGTGCCAGCAGCTTGGGGACAACGAACACCGGGGAGCTGTTTTTT
>TRBD2|TRBV7-6|-|15|TRBJ2-3
CASSFRGGRADTQYF
TGTGCCAGCAGCTTCCGTGGCGGGAGGGCAGATACGCAGTATTTT
>TRBD1|TRBV29-1|-|14|TRBJ1-2
CSVEDRGLGYGYTF
TGCAGCGTTGAAGACAGGGGGCTTGGCTATGGCTACACCTTC
>TRBD2|TRBV5-1|-|13|TRBJ2-7
CASGLAGTYEQYF
TGCGCGAGCGGACTAGCGGGAACTTACGAGCAGTACTTC
>TRBD1|TRBV6-2/TRBV6-3|-|16|TRBJ2-7
CASRPTLQGVGGEQYF
TGTGCCAGCCGCCCCACCCTCCAGGGGGTTGGGGGCGAGCAGTACTTC
>-|TRBV3-1/TRBV3-2|-|15|TRBJ2-3
CASSQRLVGADTQYF
TGTGCCAGCAGCCAAAGACTAGTGGGGGCAGATACGCAGTATTTT
>TRBD2|TRBV3-1/TRBV3-2|-|16|TRBJ2-3
CASSQGEWTSSDTQYF
TGTGCCAGCAGCCAGGGCGAATGGACTAGCTCAGATACGCAGTATTTT
>-|TRBV18|-|15|TRBJ1-5
CASSPGADSNQPQHF
TGTGCCAGCTCACCAGGGGCAGACTCCAATCAGCCCCAGCATTTT
>-|TRBV6-5|-|14|TRBJ1-5
CATTQGFGNQPQHF
TGTGCCACCACACAGGGTTTCGGCAATCAGCCCCAGCATTTT
>TRBD1|TRBV9|once|15|TRBJ2-2
CASSPRTGGWGELFF
TGTGCCAGCAGCCCGCGGACAGGGGGTTGGGGGGAGCTGTTTTTT
>-|TRBV12-3/TRBV12-4|-|13|TRBJ2-1
CASSLHQKEVLFF
TGTGCCAGCAGTCTCCATCAGAAAGAGGTCTTGTTCTTC
>-|TRBV25-1|-|12|TRBJ1-2
CASSGTGYGYTF
TGTGCCAGCAGTGGTACAGGCTATGGCTACACCTTC
>-|TRBV24-1|-|16|TRBJ2-1
CATSDLRQGAYNEQFF
TGTGCCACCAGTGATTTAAGGCAGGGCGCCTACAATGAGCAGTTCTTC
>TRBD2|TRBV20-1|-|15|TRBJ2-7
CSASARLAASYEQYF
TGCAGTGCTAGTGCTAGACTAGCGGCATCCTACGAGCAGTACTTC
>-|TRBV30|-|12|TRBJ2-3
CAWSYGVTTQYF
TGTGCCTGGAGTTACGGAGTGACTACGCAGTATTTT
>-|TRBV15|-|12|TRBJ1-1
CATSARVGETFF
TGTGCCACCAGCGCCAGGGTTGGCGAGACTTTCTTT
>-|TRBV10-2|many|16|TRBJ2-1
CATQPPGNHRYNEQFF
TGCGCCACCCAACCCCCAGGGAACCATCGGTACAATGAGCAGTTCTTC
>TRBD1|TRBV5-5|-|16|TRBJ2-5
CASSLVVSRGNVTQYF
TGTGCCAGCAGCTTGGTCGTTAGCAGGGGGAACGTGACCCAGTACTTC
>-|TRBV5-1|-|15|TRBJ1-2
CASSLEVGGRYGYTF
TGCGCCAGCAGCTTGGAGGTAGGGGGACGCTATGGCTACACCTTC
>-|TRBV3-1/TRBV3-2|-|13|TRBJ1-1
CASSPGQYTEAFF
TGTGCCAGCAGCCCTGGACAGTACACTGAAGCTTTCTTT
>-|TRBV28|-|13|TRBJ1-6
CASRSGEDSPLHF
TGTGCCAGCAGATCAGGGGAAGATTCACCCCTCCACTTT
>-|TRBV7-3|-|12|TRBJ2-3
CASSSYTDTQYF
TGTGCCAGCAGCTCTTACACAGATACGCAGTATTTT
>-|TRBV3-1/TRBV3-2|-|15|TRBJ2-1
CASSQDESWLAGQFF
TGTGCCAGCAGCCAAGACGAATCCTGGCTAGCCGGGCAGTTCTTC
>-|TRBV21-1|once|17|TRBJ2-2
CASSKGRRGQNTGELFF
TGTGCCAGCAGCAAGGGGAGGAGGGGCCAGAACACCGGGGAGCTGTTTTTT
>-|TRBV5-5|-|14|TRBJ2-3
CASSTGISTDTQYF
TGTGCCAGCAGCACAGGGATCAGCACAGATACGCAGTATTTT
>TRBD1|TRBV18|-|14|TRBJ2-5
CASSSRQGVETQYF
TGTGCCAGCTCAAGCCGACAGGGAGTCGAGACCCAGTACTTC
>TRBD1|TRBV27|-|16|TRBJ2-2
CASRTGGYVGTGELFF
TGTGCCAGCAGAACAGGGGGCTACGTGGGCACCGGGGAGCTGTTTTTT
>TRBD1|TRBV27|once|13|TRBJ2-5
CASKAGGRETQYF
TGTGCCAGCAAAGCAGGGGGCAGGGAGACCCAGTACTTC
>-|TRBV19|once|16|TRBJ2-3
CASSPRQGTPTDTQYF
TGTGCCAGTAGTCCCCGGCAGGGGACCCCCACAGATACGCAGTATTTT
>TRBD1|TRBV20-1|-|11|TRBJ1-1
CSGQGSTEAFF
TGCAGTGGACAGGGGTCCACTGAAGCTTTCTTT
>TRBD1|TRBV5-6|-|15|TRBJ1-1
CASSWGTVKNTEAFF
TGTGCCAGCAGCTGGGGGACAGTGAAGAACACTGAAGCTTTCTTT
>-|TRBV5-1|-|13|TRBJ2-5
CASRSLSGETQYF
TGCGCCAGCAGGTCGCTCTCGGGGGAGACCCAGTACTTC
>TRBD1|TRBV2|-|17|TRBJ2-2
CASTGQGSSENTGELFF
TGTGCCAGCACGGGACAGGGTTCTTCGGAAAACACCGGGGAGCTGTTTTTT
>-|TRBV2|-|15|TRBJ1-1
CASSGGFWSNTEAFF
TGTGCCAGCAGCGGAGGGTTTTGGTCGAACACTGAAGCTTTCTTT